Below, one TCR beta chain is given with its context. Profiling relied on immunoSEQ multiplex PCR, and the TCRdb table lists in-frame clones only, not all of them. There are roughly 160,000 clones in the sample; about 86% occur only once, and approximately 7% lies in the top ten. V lost 0 bases, J lost 2 bases, and 13 bases lay in between. Germline V lookup: CDR1 SNHLY, CDR2 FYNNEI. The CDR3 extends over 16 amino acids. The data were obtained in a study of blood T cell repertoires in COVID-19. Overall study context: Material from acute and convalescent COVID-19 was sourced from the United States, Italy and Spain. Sources were T cells, B-cell-depleted T cells, or PBMCs; the material itself was cDNA or gDNA.

The TCR comes from a man in his forties or fifties with active or convalescent COVID-19. The specimen was peripheral blood. The gene calls are TRBV2 and TRBJ1-1; D not certain. Here the CDR3 DNA reads TGTGCCAGCAGTGAAGCGCCGTGGAGAGCAAACACTGAAGCTTTCTTT. It encodes CASSEAPWRANTEAFF. Using reference TRBV2 and TRBJ1-1 for the parts outside the CDR3, the full variable domain is EPEVTQTPSHQVTQMGQEVILRCVPISNHLYFYWYRQILGQKVEFLVSFYNNEISEKSEIFDDQFSVERPDGSNFTLKIRSTKLEDSAMYFCASSEAPWRANTEAFFGQGTRLTVV.